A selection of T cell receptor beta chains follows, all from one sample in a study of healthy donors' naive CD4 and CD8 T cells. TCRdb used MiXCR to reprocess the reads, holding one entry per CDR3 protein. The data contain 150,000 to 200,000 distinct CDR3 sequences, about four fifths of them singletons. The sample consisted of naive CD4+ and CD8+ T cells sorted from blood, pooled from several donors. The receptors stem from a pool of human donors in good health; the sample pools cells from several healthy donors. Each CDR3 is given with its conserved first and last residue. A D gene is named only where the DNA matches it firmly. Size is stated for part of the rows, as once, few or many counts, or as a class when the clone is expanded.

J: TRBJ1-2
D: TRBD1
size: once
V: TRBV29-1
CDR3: CSVEDGDRGGYTF
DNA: TGCAGCGTTGAAGATGGAGACAGGGGTGGCTACACCTTC

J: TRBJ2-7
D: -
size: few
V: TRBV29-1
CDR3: CSVEAGPYEQYF
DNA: TGCAGCGTCGAGGCAGGGCCCTACGAGCAGTACTTC

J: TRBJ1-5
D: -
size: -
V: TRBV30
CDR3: CAWSVRYRAWIQPQHF
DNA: TGTGCCTGGAGTGTACGGTACAGGGCTTGGATACAGCCCCAGCATTTT

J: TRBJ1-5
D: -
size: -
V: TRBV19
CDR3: CASSGSDNQPQHF
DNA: TGTGCCAGTAGTGGGTCAGACAATCAGCCCCAGCATTTT

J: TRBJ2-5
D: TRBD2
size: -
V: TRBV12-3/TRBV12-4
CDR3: CASSFEREGRKTQYF
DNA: TGTGCCAGCAGTTTCGAGCGGGAGGGCCGCAAGACCCAGTACTTC

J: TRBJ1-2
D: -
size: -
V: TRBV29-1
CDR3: CSVEDLGPPRGYTF
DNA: TGCAGCGTTGAAGATCTGGGGCCGCCCCGCGGCTACACCTTC

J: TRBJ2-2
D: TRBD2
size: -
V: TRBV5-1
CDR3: CASSTGTSGDTGELFF
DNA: TGCGCCAGCAGCACCGGGACTAGCGGTGACACCGGGGAGCTGTTTTTT

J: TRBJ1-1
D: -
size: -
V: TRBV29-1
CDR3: CSVEVRLRNTEAFF
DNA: TGCAGCGTTGAAGTCCGCCTTAGGAACACTGAAGCTTTCTTT

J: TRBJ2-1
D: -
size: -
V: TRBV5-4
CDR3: CASSLTEGSYNEQFF
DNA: TGTGCCAGCAGCTTGACAGAAGGCTCCTACAATGAGCAGTTCTTC

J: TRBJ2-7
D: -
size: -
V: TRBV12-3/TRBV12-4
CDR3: CASSYRGANEQYF
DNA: TGTGCCAGCAGTTACCGGGGGGCTAACGAGCAGTACTTC

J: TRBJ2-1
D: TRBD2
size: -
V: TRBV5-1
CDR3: CASSLAGGDIGEQFF
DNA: TGCGCCAGCAGCTTGGCGGGAGGGGATATTGGTGAGCAGTTCTTC

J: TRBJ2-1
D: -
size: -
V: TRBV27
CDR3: CASSLQMYNEQFF
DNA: TGTGCCAGCAGCCTTCAGATGTACAATGAGCAGTTCTTC

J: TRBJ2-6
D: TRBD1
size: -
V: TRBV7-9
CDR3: CASSPPRGPGANVLTF
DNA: TGTGCCAGCAGCCCACCCAGGGGGCCTGGGGCCAACGTCCTGACTTTC

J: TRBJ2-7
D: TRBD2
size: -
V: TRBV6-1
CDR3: CASSYGTSGSVYEQYF
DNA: TGTGCCAGCAGTTACGGGACTAGCGGGAGCGTGTACGAGCAGTACTTC

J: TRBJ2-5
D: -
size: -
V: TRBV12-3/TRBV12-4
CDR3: CASSRDKGTQYF
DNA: TGTGCCAGCAGTAGGGACAAAGGGACCCAGTACTTC

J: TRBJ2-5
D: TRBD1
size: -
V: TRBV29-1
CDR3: CSVEDQGAKETQYF
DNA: TGCAGCGTTGAAGATCAGGGGGCGAAAGAGACCCAGTACTTC

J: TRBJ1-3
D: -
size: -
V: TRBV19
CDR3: CASIDLDGLSGNTIYF
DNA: TGTGCCAGTATCGACCTAGACGGCCTCTCTGGAAACACCATATATTTT

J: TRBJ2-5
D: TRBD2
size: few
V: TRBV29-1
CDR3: CSVEGLAGETQYF
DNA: TGCAGCGTTGAGGGACTAGCGGGAGAGACCCAGTACTTC

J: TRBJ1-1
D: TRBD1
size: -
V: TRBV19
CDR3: CASGRQGTEAFF
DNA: TGTGCCAGCGGAAGACAGGGCACTGAAGCTTTCTTT

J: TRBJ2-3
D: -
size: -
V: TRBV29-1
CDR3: CSIRGTSTDTQYF
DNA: TGCAGTATCCGGGGGACTAGCACAGATACGCAGTATTTT

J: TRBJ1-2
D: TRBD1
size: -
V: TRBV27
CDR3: CASSLRGHGYGYTF
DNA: TGTGCCAGCAGCCTCAGGGGGCATGGCTATGGCTACACCTTC

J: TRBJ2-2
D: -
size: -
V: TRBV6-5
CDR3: CASRRDNTGELFF
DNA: TGTGCCAGCAGGAGGGACAACACCGGGGAGCTGTTTTTT

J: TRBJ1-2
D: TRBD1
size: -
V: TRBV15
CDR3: CATSRDPGTGYGYTF
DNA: TGTGCCACCAGCAGAGATCCCGGGACAGGTTATGGCTACACCTTC

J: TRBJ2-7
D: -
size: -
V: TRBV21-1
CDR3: CASSKEGREVMYEQYF
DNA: TGTGCCAGCAGCAAAGAAGGGCGGGAGGTTATGTACGAGCAGTACTTC

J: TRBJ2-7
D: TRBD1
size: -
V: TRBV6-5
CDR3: CASSRTGIMNEQYF
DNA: TGTGCCAGCAGCAGGACAGGGATAATGAACGAGCAGTACTTC

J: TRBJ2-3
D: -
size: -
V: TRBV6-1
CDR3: CASRLLSTDTQYF
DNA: TGTGCCAGTAGACTCCTAAGCACAGATACGCAGTATTTT

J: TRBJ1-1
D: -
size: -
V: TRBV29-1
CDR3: CSDKGNTEAFF
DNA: TGCAGCGACAAAGGGAACACTGAAGCTTTCTTT

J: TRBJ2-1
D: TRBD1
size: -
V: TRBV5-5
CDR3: CASSFRDRGGNEQFF
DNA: TGTGCCAGCAGCTTTAGGGACAGGGGAGGCAATGAGCAGTTCTTC

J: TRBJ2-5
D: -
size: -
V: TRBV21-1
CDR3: CASSKDRDNQETQYF
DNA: TGTGCCAGCAGCAAAGACCGGGACAACCAAGAGACCCAGTACTTC

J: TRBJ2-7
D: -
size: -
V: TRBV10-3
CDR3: CAISPLGGSSYEQYF
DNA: TGTGCCATCAGCCCCCTGGGCGGTTCGTCCTACGAGCAGTACTTC

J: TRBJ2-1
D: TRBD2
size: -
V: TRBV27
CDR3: CASSFGARGGFSREQFF
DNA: TGTGCCAGCAGTTTCGGAGCGCGGGGGGGCTTTTCGCGAGAGCAGTTCTTC

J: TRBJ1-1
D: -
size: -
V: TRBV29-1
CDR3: CSAVNTEAFF
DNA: TGCAGCGCCGTAAACACTGAAGCTTTCTTT

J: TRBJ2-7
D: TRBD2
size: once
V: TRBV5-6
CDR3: CASSLRLAGANSYEQYF
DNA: TGTGCCAGCAGCTTGCGTCTAGCGGGTGCAAACTCCTACGAGCAGTACTTC

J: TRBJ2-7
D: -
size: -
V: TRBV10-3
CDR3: CAISVGDTNYEQYF
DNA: TGTGCCATCAGTGTGGGGGACACTAACTACGAGCAGTACTTC

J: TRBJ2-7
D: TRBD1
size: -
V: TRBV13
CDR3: CASSPSRDRQREQYF
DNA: TGTGCCAGCAGCCCAAGTCGGGACAGGCAGCGCGAGCAGTACTTC

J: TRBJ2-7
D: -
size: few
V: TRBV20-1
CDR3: CSARGRDVGEQYF
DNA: TGCAGTGCTAGAGGCAGGGACGTAGGCGAGCAGTACTTC

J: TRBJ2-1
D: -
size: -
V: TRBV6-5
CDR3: CASSRLGGRFNEQFF
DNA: TGTGCCAGCAGCCGCCTTGGGGGGCGTTTCAATGAGCAGTTCTTC

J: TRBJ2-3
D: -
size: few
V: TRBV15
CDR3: CATSREAASTDTQYF
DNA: TGTGCCACCAGCAGAGAAGCGGCTAGCACAGATACGCAGTATTTT

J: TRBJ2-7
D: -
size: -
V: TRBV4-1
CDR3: CASSQDGTSFTYEQYF
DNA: TGCGCCAGCAGCCAAGATGGGACGTCATTTACCTACGAGCAGTACTTC

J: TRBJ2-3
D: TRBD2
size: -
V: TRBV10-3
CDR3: CAISGRESTDTQYF
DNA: TGTGCCATCAGTGGGCGGGAGAGCACAGATACGCAGTATTTT

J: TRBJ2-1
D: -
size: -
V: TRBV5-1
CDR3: CASSLESPDMAGYNEQFF
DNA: TGCGCCAGCAGCTTGGAATCCCCTGACATGGCGGGATACAATGAGCAGTTCTTC

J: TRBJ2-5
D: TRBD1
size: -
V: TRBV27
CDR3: CASSPLLTGGRETQYF
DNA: TGTGCCAGCAGTCCCCTCCTGACAGGGGGCAGGGAGACCCAGTACTTC

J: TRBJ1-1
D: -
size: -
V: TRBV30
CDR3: CAWKVGGVTEAFF
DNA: TGTGCCTGGAAGGTCGGTGGAGTCACTGAAGCTTTCTTT

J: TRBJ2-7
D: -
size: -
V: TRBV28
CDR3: CASSSGRGASYEQYF
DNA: TGTGCCAGCAGCTCAGGACGGGGGGCGTCCTACGAGCAGTACTTC

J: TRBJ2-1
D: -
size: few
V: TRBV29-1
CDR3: CSTRESGISYNEQFF
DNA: TGCAGCACCAGAGAGAGCGGAATCTCCTACAATGAGCAGTTCTTC

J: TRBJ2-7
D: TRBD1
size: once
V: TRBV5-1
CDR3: CASSGDSYYEQYF
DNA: TGCGCCAGCAGCGGGGACAGTTACTACGAGCAGTACTTC